Below are 6 T cell receptor beta chains sequenced from a single sample in a study of Ad26.COV2.S vaccination and SARS-CoV-2 variants. Here immunoSEQ multiplex PCR was the method, and the copy in TCRdb shows in-frame clones only, minus some. The sample yields more than 300,000 clones, around 85% seen once. The treatment is: around 19 received Ad26.COV2.S at low or high dose, single or two shots; about 5 received placebo; per-sample allocation not given. The samples were gathered on day 63 after the first injection of vaccine or placebo. The sequences come from peripheral blood, collected in a trial of Ad26.COV2.S vaccine versus placebo. These receptor sequences come from a person between 18 and 65 years old who received the Ad26.COV2.S COVID-19 vaccine or a placebo.

The chain recombines TRBV28 with TRBJ1-4, with no clear D. This CDR3 region has 14 residues. Between the trimmed V and J ends, which lost 6 bases and 7 bases, there was a span of 15 bases. The germline V gene has CDR1 MDHEN and CDR2 SYDVKM. The CDR3 region is CASSGVSAGEKLFF. For the CDR3, the DNA is TGTGCCAGCAGCGGGGTTTCCGCCGGTGAAAAACTGTTTTTT.

This chain links TRBV6-4 with TRBJ1-1; TRBD1 might be the D (6 bases). Trimming removed 4 bases from V and 8 bases from J, with 11 bases in between. The CDR3 consists of 12 residues. The germline CDR1 and CDR2 sequences are MRHNA and SNTAGT. CDR3 sequence (DNA): TGTGCCAGCAGTGCAGGGGTTGGGGAAGCTTTCTTT. Amino acids: CASSAGVGEAFF.

The chain joins TRBV10-2 to TRBJ2-7, with D possibly TRBD2 on 6 matching bases. The CDR3 runs 17 residues. The V end lost 0 bases, the J end lost 3 bases, and 18 bases lay between the germline ends. In germline, CDR1 is WSHSY, CDR2 SAAADI. CDR3 bases: TGCGCCAGCAGTGAGTCGATCCAGGGTGGAGGGCGCTACGAGCAGTACTTC. Translated, it gives CASSESIQGGGRYEQYF.

The CDR3 coding sequence is TGCAGTGCTGCAGGACGGGGAAGCTACACCTTC. This gives the protein CSAAGRGSYTF. The gene calls are TRBV20-1 and TRBJ1-2; D is unclear. There are 11 residues in the CDR3. With 5 bases removed from V and 9 bases from J, the gap between germline ends came to 13 bases. Germline loops: CDR1 DFQATT, CDR2 SNEGSKA (reference sequence).

The chain carries TRBV28 and TRBJ1-2; 8 bases map to TRBD1. Germline-derived CDR1 and CDR2 are MDHEN and SYDVKM. The trim removed 2 bases at V and 7 bases at J, leaving 6 bases unmatched. There are 14 residues in the CDR3. In nucleotides, the CDR3 is TGTGCCAGCAGTTTAGGGGCAGGGGGCGGTGGCTACACCTTC. Protein: CASSLGAGGGGYTF.

The chain combines TRBV4-1 with TRBJ1-1; perhaps TRBD1 as D (5 bases). This CDR3 region has 15 residues. CDR1 and CDR2 from the germline V gene are MGHRA and YSYEKL. V gave up 0 bases and J gave up 4 bases, with 12 bases separating them. CDR3 in DNA: TGCGCCAGCAGCCAAGACGGGGGATGGGGCACTGAAGCTTTCTTT. It codes for CASSQDGGWGTEAFF.